This TCR beta chain was found in a study of T cell clones after liver transplantation. Turning to the study itself: Without induction therapy, subjects received standard immunosuppression until 12-24 months post-transplant.

Regarding this clone: Its specificity is unknown.

This CDR3 region has 13 residues. Germline CDR1 and CDR2: SNHLY and FYNNEI. The germline V and J ends were trimmed by 9 bases and 7 bases, with 15 bases remaining between them. The method was immunoSEQ multiplex PCR; TCRdb's version includes in-frame clones alone and lacks a portion of them. Seen here are some 70,000 clones, about 92% observed once, and the top ten hold approximately 2.4%. Study-wide results and limits: In most of the 8 subjects, circulating graft-donor-reactive CD4 TCRbeta sequences fell significantly after transplant. In two subjects, few donor cells limited the measurable donor-reactive repertoire.

The source of this sequence is a human donor who received a liver transplant. Sequencing was performed on CD4+ T cells from blood, taken before liver transplant. V and J are TRBV2 and TRBJ1-4; D is possibly TRBD1 (6 bases). Here the CDR3 reads CASYRAEGEKLFF. The CDR3 DNA follows: TGTGCCAGTTACAGGGCGGAGGGTGAAAAACTGTTTTTT. Complete variable domain (other parts from reference TRBV2 and TRBJ1-4): EPEVTQTPSHQVTQMGQEVILRCVPISNHLYFYWYRQILGQKVEFLVSFYNNEISEKSEIFDDQFSVERPDGSNFTLKIRSTKLEDSAMYFCASYRAEGEKLFFGSGTQLSVL.